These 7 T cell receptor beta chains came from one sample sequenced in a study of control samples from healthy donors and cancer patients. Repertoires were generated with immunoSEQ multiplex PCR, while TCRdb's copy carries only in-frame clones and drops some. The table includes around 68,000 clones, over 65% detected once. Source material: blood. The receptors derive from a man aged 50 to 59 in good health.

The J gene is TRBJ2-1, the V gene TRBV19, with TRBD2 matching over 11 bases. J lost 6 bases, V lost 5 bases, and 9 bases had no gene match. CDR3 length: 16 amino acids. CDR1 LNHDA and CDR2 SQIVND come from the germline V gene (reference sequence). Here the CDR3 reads CASSPVTSGRGNEQFF. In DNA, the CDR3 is TGTGCCAGTAGTCCTGTAACTAGCGGGAGAGGCAATGAGCAGTTCTTC.

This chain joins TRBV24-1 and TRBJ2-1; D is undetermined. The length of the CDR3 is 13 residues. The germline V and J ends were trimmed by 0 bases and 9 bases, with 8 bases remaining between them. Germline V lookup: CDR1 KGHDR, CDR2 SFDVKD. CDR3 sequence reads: CATSDLKDVEQFF. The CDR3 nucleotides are TGTGCCACCAGTGATTTGAAGGATGTTGAGCAGTTCTTC.

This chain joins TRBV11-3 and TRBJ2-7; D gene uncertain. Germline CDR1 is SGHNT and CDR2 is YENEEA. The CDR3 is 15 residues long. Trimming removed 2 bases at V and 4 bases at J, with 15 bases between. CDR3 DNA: TGTGCCAGCAGCTTAAAGGCGCAGGTGAGGTACGAGCAGTACTTC. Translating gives CASSLKAQVRYEQYF.

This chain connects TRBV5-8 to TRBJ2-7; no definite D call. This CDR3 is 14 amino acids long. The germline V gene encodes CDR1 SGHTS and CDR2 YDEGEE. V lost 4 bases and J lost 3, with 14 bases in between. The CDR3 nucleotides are TGTGCCAGCAGCGTATCAACCAATGACTACGAGCAGTACTTC. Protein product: CASSVSTNDYEQYF.

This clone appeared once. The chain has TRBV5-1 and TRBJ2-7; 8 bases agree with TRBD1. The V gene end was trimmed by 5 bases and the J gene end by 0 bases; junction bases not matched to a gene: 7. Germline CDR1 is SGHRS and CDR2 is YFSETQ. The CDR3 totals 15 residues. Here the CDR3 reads CASRSGQAVSYEQYF. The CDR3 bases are TGCGCCAGCAGATCGGGACAGGCGGTCTCCTACGAGCAGTACTTC.

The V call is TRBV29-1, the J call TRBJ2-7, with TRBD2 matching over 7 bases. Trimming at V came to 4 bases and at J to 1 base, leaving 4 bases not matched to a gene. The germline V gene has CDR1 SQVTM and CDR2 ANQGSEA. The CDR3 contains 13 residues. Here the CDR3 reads CSVGGRESYEQYF. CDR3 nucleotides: TGCAGCGTTGGTGGGCGGGAGTCCTACGAGCAGTACTTC.

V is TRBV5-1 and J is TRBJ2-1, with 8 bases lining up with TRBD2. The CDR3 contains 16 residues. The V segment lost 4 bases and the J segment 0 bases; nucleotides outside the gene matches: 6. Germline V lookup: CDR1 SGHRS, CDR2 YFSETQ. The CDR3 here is CASSPGGSSSYNEQFF. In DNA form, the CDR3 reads TGCGCCAGCAGCCCGGGAGGGTCTTCCTCCTACAATGAGCAGTTCTTC.